The clone carrying this T cell receptor beta chain came up once. Its antigen is unknown. Trimming stripped 1 base from V and 4 bases from J, with 7 bases between. Germline V lookup: CDR1 LNHDA, CDR2 SQIVND (reference sequence). This CDR3 is built from 13 residues. Only in-frame clones appear in the TCRdb table, and some are missing; sequencing was by immunoSEQ multiplex PCR. The data show 200,000 or so clones, over 65% seen once. These data are taken from a study of cytotoxic CD8 clonotypes in ibrutinib-treated CLL. Overall study context: Of a cohort that held around 10 relapsed/refractory and fewer than 16 treatment-naive patients, 17 to 18 were IGHV unmutated. Around 25 partial and 2 complete responses; at median 68 months, roughly 15 remitted, about twelve progressed. Study conclusions and caveats: While tracking circulating CD8+ T-cell counts, baseline clonality exceeded that of age-matched healthy donors. At ibrutinib response, clonality increased, and at progression it declined back toward baseline.

The chain links TRBV19 to TRBJ1-2; a possible D gene is TRBD1 (6 bases). The TCR sequence derives from a human donor with chronic lymphocytic leukemia. The sequenced sample was PBMCs, obtained after 12 months of ibrutinib treatment. For the CDR3, the DNA is TGTGCCAGTAGTATAGCGGACAGCTATGGCTACACCTTC. It codes for CASSIADSYGYTF.